This TCR beta chain was captured in a study of T-cell memory formation after mild COVID-19. General study points: Clones that contracted from day 15 to 85 had balanced CD4/CD8; later expanders were CD4+ biased. The authors left the SARS-CoV-2 specificity of second-wave clones peaking on day 37 unconfirmed. The study found contracting CD4+ clones mainly in CM and EM and contracting CD8+ clones in EMRA.

As for this clonotype: Its cognate antigen is unknown.

TCRdb used MiXCR to reprocess the 5' RACE reads, holding one entry per CDR3 protein. The sample lists about 200,000 distinct CDR3 sequences; approximately 16% were seen once. Sequencing was performed on PBMCs or a T cell subset sorted from them (not recorded which). The source is an adult woman who had mild COVID-19 (a few samples of this study predate the infection). Cell type and time point are not known.

CDR3 loop: CASSVGGGTNYEQYF. CDR3 coding DNA: TGTGCCAGCAGCGTAGGGGGGGGGACAAACTACGAGCAGTACTTC. J is TRBJ2-7 and V is TRBV9; D is possibly TRBD2 (7 bases). Germline CDR1 reads SGDLS; CDR2 reads YYNGEE. The CDR3 is 15 residues long. Trimming took off 0 bases at V and 3 bases at J, with 13 bases between the two ends.